The T cell receptor beta chain under discussion was sequenced for a study of cytomegalovirus exposure and HLA in healthy donors. With 6 bases removed from V and 3 bases from J, the gap between germline ends came to 15 bases. The germline V gene encodes CDR1 SGHTA and CDR2 FQGNSA. CDR3 size: 15 residues. PCR employed 60 Vbeta and 13 Jbeta primers. Method: immunoSEQ multiplex PCR; TCRdb's copy keeps in-frame clones and lacks some. This sample carries tens of thousands of clones, more than 65% of them seen once, and the ten largest clones take 2.5% to 3.5%. Sequencing used PBMCs. This TCR came from a woman in her thirties in good health and CMV-seronegative. The chain combines TRBV7-2 with TRBJ2-1, with TRBD2 as a possible D gene (6 bases). The CDR3 spells CASRSPSASYNEQFF. The CDR3 DNA follows: TGTGCCAGCAGGTCCCCTAGCGCAAGCTACAATGAGCAGTTCTTC.